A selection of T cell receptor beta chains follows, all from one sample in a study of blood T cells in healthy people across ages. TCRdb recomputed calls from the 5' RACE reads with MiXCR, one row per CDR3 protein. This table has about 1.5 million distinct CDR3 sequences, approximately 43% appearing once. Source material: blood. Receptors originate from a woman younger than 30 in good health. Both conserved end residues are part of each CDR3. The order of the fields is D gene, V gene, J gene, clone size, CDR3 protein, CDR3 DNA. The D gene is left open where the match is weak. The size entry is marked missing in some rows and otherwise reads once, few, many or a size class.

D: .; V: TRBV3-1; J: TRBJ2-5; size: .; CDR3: CASSQEVATETQYF; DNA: TGTGCCAGCAGCCAAGAGGTAGCAACAGAGACCCAGTACTTC
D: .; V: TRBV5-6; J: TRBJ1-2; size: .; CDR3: CASSANRDHGYTF; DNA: TGTGCCAGCAGCGCCAACAGGGATCATGGCTACACCTTC
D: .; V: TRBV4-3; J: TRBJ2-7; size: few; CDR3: CASSQDTDHEQYF; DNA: TGCGCCAGCAGCCAGGATACAGACCACGAGCAGTACTTC
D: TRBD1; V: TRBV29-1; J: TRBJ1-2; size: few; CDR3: CSAKPQGHYGYTF; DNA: TGCAGCGCCAAACCACAGGGGCACTATGGCTACACCTTC
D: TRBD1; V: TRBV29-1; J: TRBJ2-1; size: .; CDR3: CSVSGLNRDRGSYEQFF; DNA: TGCAGCGTTTCAGGACTGAACCGGGACAGGGGCTCCTACGAGCAGTTCTTC
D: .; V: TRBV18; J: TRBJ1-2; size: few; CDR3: CASSPGQDHGYTF; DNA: TGTGCCAGCTCACCAGGGCAAGACCATGGCTACACCTTC
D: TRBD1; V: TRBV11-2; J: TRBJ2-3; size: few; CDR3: CASSLEGTGGADTQYF; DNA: TGTGCCAGCAGCTTAGAGGGGACAGGGGGGGCAGATACGCAGTATTTT
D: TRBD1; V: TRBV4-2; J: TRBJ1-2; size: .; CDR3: CASSQDLGTGINYGYTF; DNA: TGTGCCAGCAGCCAAGATTTGGGGACAGGAATCAACTATGGCTACACCTTC
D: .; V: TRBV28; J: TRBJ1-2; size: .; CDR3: CASSGPGRGIDYTF; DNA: TGTGCCAGCAGTGGACCGGGACGGGGAATTGACTACACCTTC
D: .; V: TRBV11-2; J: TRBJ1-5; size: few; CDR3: CASSPTGYQPQHF; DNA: TGTGCCAGCAGTCCCACAGGGTATCAGCCCCAGCATTTT
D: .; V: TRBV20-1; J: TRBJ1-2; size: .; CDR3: CRPQAQGDYGYTF; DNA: TGCAGACCCCAAGCTCAAGGGGACTATGGCTACACCTTC
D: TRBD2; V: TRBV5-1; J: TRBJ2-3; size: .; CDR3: CASSLAGTSGGSRDTDTQYF; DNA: TGCGCCAGCAGCTTGGCCGGGACTAGCGGAGGCAGCAGAGACACAGATACGCAGTATTTT
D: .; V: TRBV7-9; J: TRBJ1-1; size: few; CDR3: CASSPTRGTEAFF; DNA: TGTGCCAGCAGCCCAACCAGGGGCACTGAAGCTTTCTTT
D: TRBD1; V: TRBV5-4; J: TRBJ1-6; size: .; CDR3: CASSPGQGGGSPLHF; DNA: TGTGCCAGCAGCCCGGGACAGGGCGGAGGTTCACCCCTCCACTTT
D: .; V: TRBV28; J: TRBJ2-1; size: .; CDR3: CASSFRSQDAGNEQFF; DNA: TGTGCCAGCAGTTTCCGCAGTCAGGACGCGGGGAATGAGCAGTTCTTC
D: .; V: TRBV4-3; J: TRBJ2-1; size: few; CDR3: CASSHYLSKIYNEQFF; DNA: TGCGCCAGCAGCCACTATCTTTCAAAAATCTACAATGAGCAGTTCTTC
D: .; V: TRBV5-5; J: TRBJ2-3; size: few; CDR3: CASSLDWVTIRSTDTQYF; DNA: TGTGCCAGCAGCTTGGATTGGGTGACGATAAGGAGCACAGATACGCAGTATTTT
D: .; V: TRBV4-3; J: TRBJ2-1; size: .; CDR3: CASSQGSLTYNEQFF; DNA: TGCGCCAGCAGCCAAGGGTCGTTAACCTACAATGAGCAGTTCTTC
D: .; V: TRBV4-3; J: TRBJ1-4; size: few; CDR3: CASSLHWATTNEKLFF; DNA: TGCGCCAGCAGCCTTCACTGGGCTACAACTAATGAAAAACTGTTTTTT
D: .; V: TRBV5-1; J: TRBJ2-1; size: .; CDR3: CASSLDEWDTYNEQFF; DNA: TGCGCCAGCAGCTTGGACGAGTGGGACACCTACAATGAGCAGTTCTTC
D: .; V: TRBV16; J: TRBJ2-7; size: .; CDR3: CASSQSNAYEQYF; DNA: TGTGCCAGCAGCCAATCTAATGCCTACGAGCAGTACTTC
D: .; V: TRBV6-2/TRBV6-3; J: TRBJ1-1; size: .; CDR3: CASSYWDPGYQNTEAFF; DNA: TGTGCCAGCAGTTACTGGGACCCCGGCTACCAGAACACTGAAGCTTTCTTT
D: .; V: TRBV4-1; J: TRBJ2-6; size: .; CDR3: CASSQEIQAGANVLTF; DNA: TGCGCCAGCAGCCAAGAAATACAGGCTGGGGCCAACGTCCTGACTTTC
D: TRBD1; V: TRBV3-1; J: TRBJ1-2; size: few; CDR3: CASSQGGGAGRGYTF; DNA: TGTGCCAGCAGCCAAGGAGGGGGCGCCGGTCGTGGCTACACCTTC
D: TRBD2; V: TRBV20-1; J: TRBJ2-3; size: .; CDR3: CSARFSAGGTTDTQYF; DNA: TGCAGTGCTAGGTTCTCAGCGGGAGGCACCACAGATACGCAGTATTTT